This paragraph covers one T cell receptor (beta chain) sequence. As yet, its antigen is unknown. V shed 3 bases and J 7 bases; nucleotides not matched to a gene: 9. This CDR3 has 14 amino acids. Germline CDR1 and CDR2: KGHSH and LQKENI. The data belong to a study of T cell responses to AZD1222 COVID-19 vaccine. Assay: immunoSEQ multiplex PCR; the TCRdb copy retains only in-frame clones and omits some. Altogether 180,000 or so clones are present, approximately 94% being singletons, with the ten largest covering about 2.5%. Whole-study findings and limits: Targets within unmutated variant regions were reportedly found for nearly half of spike-specific TCRs. Females made up more of the donors, who were largely white British, and clonal diversity may have come out too low. Spike-wide vaccine-associated CD4 TCRs dominated at 160-218 and 743-854.

This material consisted of peripheral blood, taken on day 0 of AZD1222 vaccination. The chain joins TRBV18 to TRBJ2-7; 7 positions agree with TRBD1. This receptor was identified in an adult in good health. CDR3 coding DNA: TGTGCCAGCTCACCTGGACAGGCCCTGGGAGAGCAGTACTTC. Translating it yields CASSPGQALGEQYF.